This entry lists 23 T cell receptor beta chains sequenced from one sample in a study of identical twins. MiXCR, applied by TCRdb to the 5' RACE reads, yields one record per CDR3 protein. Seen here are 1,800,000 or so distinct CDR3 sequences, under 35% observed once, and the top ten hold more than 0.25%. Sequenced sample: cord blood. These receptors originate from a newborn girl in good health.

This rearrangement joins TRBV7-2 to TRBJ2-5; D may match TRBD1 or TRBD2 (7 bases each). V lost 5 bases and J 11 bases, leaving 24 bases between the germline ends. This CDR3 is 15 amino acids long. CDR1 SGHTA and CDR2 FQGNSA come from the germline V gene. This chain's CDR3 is CASSPYWGGQTPQYF. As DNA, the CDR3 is TGTGCCAGCAGCCCTTACTGGGGGGGACAGACTCCGCAGTACTTC.

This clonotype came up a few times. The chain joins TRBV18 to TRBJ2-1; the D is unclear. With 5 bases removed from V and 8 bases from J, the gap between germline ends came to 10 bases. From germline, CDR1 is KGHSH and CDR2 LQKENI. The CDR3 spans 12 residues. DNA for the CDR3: TGTGCCAGCTCAACCCTTGGGGATGAGCAGTTCTTC. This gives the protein CASSTLGDEQFF. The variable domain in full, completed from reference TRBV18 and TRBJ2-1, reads NAGVMQNPRHLVRRRGQEARLRCSPMKGHSHVYWYRQLPEEGLKFMVYLQKENIIDESGMPKERFSAEFPKEGPSILRIQQVVRGDSAAYFCASSTLGDEQFFGPGTRLTVL.

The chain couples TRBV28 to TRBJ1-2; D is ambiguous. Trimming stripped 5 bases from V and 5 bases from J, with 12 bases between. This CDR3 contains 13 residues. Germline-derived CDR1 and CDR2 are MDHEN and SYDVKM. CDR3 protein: CASSTSRLYGYTF. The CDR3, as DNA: TGTGCCAGCAGTACCAGCCGACTGTATGGCTACACCTTC.

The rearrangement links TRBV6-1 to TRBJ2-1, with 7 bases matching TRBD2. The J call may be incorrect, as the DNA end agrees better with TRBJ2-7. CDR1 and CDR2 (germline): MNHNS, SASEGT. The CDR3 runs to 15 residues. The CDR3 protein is CASRSGGSSYNEQYF. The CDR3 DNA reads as TGTGCCAGCAGATCGGGCGGGAGCTCCTACAATGAGCAGTACTTC.

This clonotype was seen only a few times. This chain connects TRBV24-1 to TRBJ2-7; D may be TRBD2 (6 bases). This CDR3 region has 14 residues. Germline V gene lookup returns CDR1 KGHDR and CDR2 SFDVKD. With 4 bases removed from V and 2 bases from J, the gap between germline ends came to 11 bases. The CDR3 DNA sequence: TGTGCCACCAGTGAGGGCGGGGCCCCCTACGAGCAGTACTTC. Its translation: CATSEGGAPYEQYF.

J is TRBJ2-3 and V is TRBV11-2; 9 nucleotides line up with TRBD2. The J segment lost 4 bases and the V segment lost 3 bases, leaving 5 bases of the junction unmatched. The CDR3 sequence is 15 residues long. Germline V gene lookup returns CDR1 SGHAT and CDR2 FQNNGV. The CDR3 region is CASSFRGRAPDTQYF. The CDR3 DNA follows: TGTGCCAGCAGCTTCCGCGGGAGGGCCCCAGATACGCAGTATTTT.

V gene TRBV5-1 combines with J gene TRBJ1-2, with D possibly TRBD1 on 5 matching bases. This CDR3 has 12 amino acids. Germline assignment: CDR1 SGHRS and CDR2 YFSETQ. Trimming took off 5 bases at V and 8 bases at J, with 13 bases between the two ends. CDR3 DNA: TGCGCCAGCAGGCCCCCAGGGTCCGGCTACACCTTC. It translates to CASRPPGSGYTF.

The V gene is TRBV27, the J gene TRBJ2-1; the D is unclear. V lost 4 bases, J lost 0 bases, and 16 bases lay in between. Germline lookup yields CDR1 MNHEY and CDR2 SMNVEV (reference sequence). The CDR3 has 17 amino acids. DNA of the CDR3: TGTGCCAGCAGTTCCGCCTGGTTCGTGGCCTCCTACAATGAGCAGTTCTTC. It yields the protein CASSSAWFVASYNEQFF.

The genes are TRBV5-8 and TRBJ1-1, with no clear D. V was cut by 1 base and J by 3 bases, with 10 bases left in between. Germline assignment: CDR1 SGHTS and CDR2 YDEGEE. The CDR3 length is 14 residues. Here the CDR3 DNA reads TGTGCCAGCAGCTTGCTGTCCGGGTACACTGAAGCTTTCTTT. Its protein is CASSLLSGYTEAFF.

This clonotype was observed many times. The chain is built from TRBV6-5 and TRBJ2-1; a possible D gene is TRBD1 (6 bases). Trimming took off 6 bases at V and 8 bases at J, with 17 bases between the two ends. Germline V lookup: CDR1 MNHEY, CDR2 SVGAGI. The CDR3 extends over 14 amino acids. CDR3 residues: CASREYREVDEQFF. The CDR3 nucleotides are TGTGCCAGCAGGGAATACAGGGAAGTGGATGAGCAGTTCTTC.

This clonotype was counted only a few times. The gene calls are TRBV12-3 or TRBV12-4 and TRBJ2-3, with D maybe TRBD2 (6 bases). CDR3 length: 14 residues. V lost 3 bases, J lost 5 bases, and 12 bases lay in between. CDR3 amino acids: CASSLGRRGDTQYF. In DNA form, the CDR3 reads TGTGCCAGCAGTTTGGGGCGGAGGGGAGATACGCAGTATTTT.

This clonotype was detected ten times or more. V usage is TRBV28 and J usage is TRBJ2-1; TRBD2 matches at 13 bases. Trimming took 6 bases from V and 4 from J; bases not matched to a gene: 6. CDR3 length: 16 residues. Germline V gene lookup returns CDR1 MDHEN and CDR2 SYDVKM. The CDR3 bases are TGTGCCAGCAGGGTTGGGACTAGCGGGAATTACAATGAGCAGTTCTTC. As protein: CASRVGTSGNYNEQFF.

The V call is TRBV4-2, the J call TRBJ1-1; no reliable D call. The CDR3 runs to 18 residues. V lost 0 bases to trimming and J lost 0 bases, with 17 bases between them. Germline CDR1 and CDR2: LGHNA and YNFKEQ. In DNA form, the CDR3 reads TGTGCCAGCAGCCAAGATTCGATGGGCAGAAGGATGAACACTGAAGCTTTCTTT. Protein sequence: CASSQDSMGRRMNTEAFF.

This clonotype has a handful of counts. The CDR3 loop reads CASSAYPLAYSSYEQYF. The CDR3 region has the DNA TGTGCCAGCAGCGCGTACCCCCTAGCATACAGCTCCTACGAGCAGTACTTC. The chain is built from TRBV9 and TRBJ2-7, with D possibly matching TRBD2 (5 bases). The length of the CDR3 is 17 residues. Trimming took off 3 bases at V and 0 bases at J, with 19 bases between the two ends. Germline values: CDR1 SGDLS, CDR2 YYNGEE.

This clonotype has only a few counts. CDR3 residues: CSVARDRGLANYGYTF. The DNA for the CDR3 is TGCAGCGTTGCTCGGGACAGGGGTTTAGCTAACTATGGCTACACCTTC. This chain connects TRBV29-1 to TRBJ1-2; 10 bases fit TRBD1. The germline CDR1 and CDR2 sequences are SQVTM and ANQGSEA. The CDR3 runs to 16 residues. J was trimmed by 0 bases and V by 4 bases; bases with no gene match: 8.

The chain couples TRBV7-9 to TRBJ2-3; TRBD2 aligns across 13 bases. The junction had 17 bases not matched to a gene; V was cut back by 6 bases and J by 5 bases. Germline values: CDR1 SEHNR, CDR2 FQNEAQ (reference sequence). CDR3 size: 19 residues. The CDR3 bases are TGTGCCAGCAGGCCACGGACCTCCGGGACTAGCGGGAAGGTAGATACGCAGTATTTT. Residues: CASRPRTSGTSGKVDTQYF.

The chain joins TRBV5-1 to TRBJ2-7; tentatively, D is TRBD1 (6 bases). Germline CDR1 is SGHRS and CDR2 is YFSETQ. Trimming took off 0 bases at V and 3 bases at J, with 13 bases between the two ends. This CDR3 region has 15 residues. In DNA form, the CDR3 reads TGCGCCAGCAGCTTGGATCCAGGGGCAAACTACGAGCAGTACTTC. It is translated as CASSLDPGANYEQYF.

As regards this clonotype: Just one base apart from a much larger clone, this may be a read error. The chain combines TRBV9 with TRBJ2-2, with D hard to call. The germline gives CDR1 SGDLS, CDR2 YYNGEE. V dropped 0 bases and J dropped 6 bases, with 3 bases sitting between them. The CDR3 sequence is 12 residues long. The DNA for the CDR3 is TGTGCCAGCAGCGTAGCCTCCGGGGAGCTGTTTTTT. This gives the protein CASSVASGELFF.

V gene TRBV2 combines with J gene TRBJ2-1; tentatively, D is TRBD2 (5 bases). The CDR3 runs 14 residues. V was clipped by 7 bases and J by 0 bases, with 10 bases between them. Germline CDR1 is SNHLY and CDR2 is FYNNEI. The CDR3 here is CASIAGGSYNEQFF. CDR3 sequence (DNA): TGTGCCAGCATCGCAGGAGGCTCCTACAATGAGCAGTTCTTC.

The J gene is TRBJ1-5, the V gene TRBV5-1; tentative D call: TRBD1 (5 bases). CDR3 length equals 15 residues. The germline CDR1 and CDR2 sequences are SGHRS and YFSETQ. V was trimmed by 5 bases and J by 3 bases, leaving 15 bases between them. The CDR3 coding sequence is TGCGCCAGCAGGCCTGACGGGGGACCCAATCAGCCCCAGCATTTT. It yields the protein CASRPDGGPNQPQHF.

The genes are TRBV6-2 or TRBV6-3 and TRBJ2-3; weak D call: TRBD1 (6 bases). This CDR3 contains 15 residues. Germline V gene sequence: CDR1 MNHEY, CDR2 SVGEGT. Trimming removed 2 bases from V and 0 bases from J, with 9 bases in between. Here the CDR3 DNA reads TGTGCCAGCAGTTACGAGGGGGTCAGCACAGATACGCAGTATTTT. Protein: CASSYEGVSTDTQYF.

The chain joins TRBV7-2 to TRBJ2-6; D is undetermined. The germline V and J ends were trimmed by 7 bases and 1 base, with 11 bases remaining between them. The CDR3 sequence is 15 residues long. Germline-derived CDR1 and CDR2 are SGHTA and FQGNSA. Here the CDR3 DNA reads TGTGCCAGCATCATTTCTCTGTCTGGGGCCAACGTCCTGACTTTC. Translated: CASIISLSGANVLTF.

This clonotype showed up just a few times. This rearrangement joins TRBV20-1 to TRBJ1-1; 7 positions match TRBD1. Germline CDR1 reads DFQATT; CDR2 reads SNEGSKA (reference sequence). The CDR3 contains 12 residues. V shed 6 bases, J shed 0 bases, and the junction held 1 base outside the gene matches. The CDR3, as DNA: TGCAGTGCCCAGGGGGTGAACACTGAAGCTTTCTTT. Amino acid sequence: CSAQGVNTEAFF.